This T cell receptor (beta chain) was identified during a study of cytomegalovirus exposure and HLA in healthy donors. Study details: Of some 400 genotyped donors, 80% to 85% grouped in the Caucasian-associated ancestry cluster.

V was shortened by 5 bases and J by 1 base, with 14 bases between the two germline ends. The CDR3 totals 15 residues. CDR1 and CDR2 (germline): MNHNS, SASEGT. Study-level results: Solely CMV serostatus was available to characterize immune exposure. The majority of CMV-associated TCR beta chains were reported as apparently HLA-restricted in a later analysis. A later analysis reportedly found fewer N-insertions in an Asian-associated ancestry cluster than the approximately 670-donor mean.

The PCR used 60 Vbeta and 13 Jbeta primers. The table came from immunoSEQ multiplex PCR; TCRdb's copy has only in-frame clones and leaves some out. The repertoire holds more than 95,000 clones, with approximately 69% as singletons. Details on this clone: Its antigen is unknown.

The rearrangement uses TRBV6-1 and TRBJ1-1; D is uncertain. The TCR originated in a man in his thirties or forties in good health and CMV-seronegative. The specimen sequenced was PBMCs. The CDR3 nucleotides read TGTGCCAGCAGTCCGCAGCGGATGGCGAACACTGAAGCTTTCTTT. Protein product: CASSPQRMANTEAFF.